The 17 T cell receptor beta chains reported below all come from one sample, sequenced in a study of cytomegalovirus exposure and HLA in healthy donors. 60 Vbeta and 13 Jbeta primers were used in PCR. Produced via immunoSEQ multiplex PCR; TCRdb's table is partial and in-frame only. The sample has 95,000 to 100,000 clones, about 80% seen once. Sequencing was carried out using PBMCs. These receptors were taken from a middle-aged man in good health and CMV-seronegative.

The rearrangement joins TRBV7-6 to TRBJ1-1, with 10 bases that match TRBD1. CDR1 is SGHVS, CDR2 FNYEAQ, per germline. With V trimmed by 2 bases and J by 0 bases, 18 bases remained unmatched. The CDR3 has 21 amino acids. The CDR3 DNA sequence: TGTGCCAGCAGCTTATCGTGGGGACAGGGGAGTTTGACCGACATGAACACTGAAGCTTTCTTT. Amino acid sequence: CASSLSWGQGSLTDMNTEAFF.

The chain couples TRBV5-6 to TRBJ2-1; perhaps TRBD2 as D (7 bases). V was shortened by 1 base and J by 2 bases, with 13 bases between the two germline ends. The CDR3 has 16 residues. Per germline, CDR1 SGHDT and CDR2 YYEEEE. The CDR3 sequence: CASSLKGGGTYNEQFF. As DNA, the CDR3 is TGTGCCAGCAGCTTGAAGGGGGGGGGAACCTACAATGAGCAGTTCTTC.

The J gene is TRBJ1-2, the V gene TRBV7-9; D may be TRBD1 (6 bases). Deletions cut 3 bases from V and 1 base from J, with 12 bases between. This CDR3 contains 15 residues. Germline V CDR1 and CDR2: SEHNR, FQNEAQ (reference sequence). CDR3 in DNA: TGTGCCAGCAGCTTTAACAGGGAGAGTAACTATGGCTACACCTTC. Translated, it gives CASSFNRESNYGYTF.

The V and J genes are TRBV28 and TRBJ1-4, with 10 bases fitting TRBD1. After removal of 6 bases from V and 8 bases from J, the junction contained 6 bases not matched to a gene. Germline V lookup: CDR1 MDHEN, CDR2 SYDVKM. This CDR3 contains 14 residues. CDR3 coding DNA: TGTGCCAGCAGGCGGGACAGGGGCTTAGAAAAACTGTTTTTT. This sequence encodes CASRRDRGLEKLFF. Using reference TRBV28 and TRBJ1-4 for the parts outside the CDR3, the full variable domain is DVKVTQSSRYLVKRTGEKVFLECVQDMDHENMFWYRQDPGLGLRLIYFSYDVKMKEKGDIPEGYSVSREKKERFSLILESASTNQTSMYLCASRRDRGLEKLFFGSGTQLSVL.

This sequence joins TRBV11-2 and TRBJ1-1, with D perhaps matching TRBD1 (5 bases). CDR1 and CDR2 (germline): SGHAT, FQNNGV. The length of the CDR3 is 13 residues. The V end was cut by 4 bases, the J end by 3 bases, with 9 bases between. The CDR3 is CASSSRADTEAFF. CDR3 bases: TGTGCCAGCAGCTCCAGGGCGGACACTGAAGCTTTCTTT.

The V and J genes are TRBV28 and TRBJ2-5; D not resolved. This CDR3 contains 11 residues. The V end lost 6 bases, the J end lost 7 bases, and 9 bases lay between the germline ends. The germline gives CDR1 MDHEN, CDR2 SYDVKM. CDR3 coding DNA: TGTGCCAGCAGGCGAACTCGGACCCAGTACTTC. Its translation is CASRRTRTQYF.

This sequence joins TRBV15 and TRBJ2-7; no reliable D call. The V end was cut by 1 base, the J end by 0 bases, with 4 bases between. The CDR3 contains 13 residues. The germline CDR1 and CDR2 sequences are LNHNV and YYDKDF (reference sequence). CDR3 bases: TGTGCCACCAGCAGAGGGCCCTCCTACGAGCAGTACTTC. Translated, it gives CATSRGPSYEQYF.

This chain connects TRBV13 to TRBJ2-1; 9 bases are a match to TRBD2. This CDR3 comprises 14 residues. Germline V gives CDR1 PRHDT, CDR2 FYEKMQ (reference sequence). J was trimmed by 8 bases and V by 3 bases; bases with no gene match: 5. Here the CDR3 DNA reads TGTGCCAGCAGCTTGGGTAGCGGGGGCCATGAGCAGTTCTTC. It is translated as CASSLGSGGHEQFF.

This clone was found once. This sequence joins TRBV6-5 and TRBJ1-1; D may be TRBD1 (5 bases). CDR3 size: 13 residues. Germline CDR1 is MNHEY and CDR2 is SVGAGI. V lost 10 bases to trimming and J lost 3 bases, with 15 bases between them. This chain's CDR3 is CATRLGGHTEAFF. CDR3 sequence (DNA): TGTGCCACACGCCTGGGGGGTCACACTGAAGCTTTCTTT.

The genes are TRBV5-1 and TRBJ2-7, with 7 bases aligning to TRBD1. The junction had 3 bases not matched to a gene; V was cut back by 0 bases and J by 0 bases. The CDR3 sequence is 15 residues long. Per the germline V gene, CDR1 is SGHRS and CDR2 is YFSETQ. DNA of the CDR3: TGCGCCAGCAGCTTGGGAGGGGGCAACTCCTACGAGCAGTACTTC. Translation: CASSLGGGNSYEQYF.

The chain links TRBV27 to TRBJ2-5, with TRBD2 identical over 7 bases. The closer fit of TRBJ2-7 to the DNA end suggests the J call may be wrong. The CDR3 is made up of 15 amino acids. From germline, CDR1 is MNHEY and CDR2 SMNVEV (reference sequence). The CDR3 loop reads CASSLWSSGPYEQYF. CDR3 coding DNA: TGTGCCAGCAGTTTATGGTCTAGCGGACCCTACGAGCAGTACTTC.

This chain connects TRBV18 to TRBJ1-2; D uncertain. Germline CDR1 and CDR2: KGHSH and LQKENI. V lost 3 bases to trimming and J lost 2 bases, with 10 bases between them. The CDR3 is 14 amino acids. The CDR3 sequence: CASSPVGRNYGYTF. DNA of the CDR3: TGTGCCAGCTCACCCGTTGGCAGGAACTATGGCTACACCTTC.

This clone was counted once. The chain combines TRBV11-2 with TRBJ2-1, with D perhaps matching TRBD1 (5 bases). The CDR3 totals 15 residues. The germline V gene has CDR1 SGHAT and CDR2 FQNNGV. Trimming removed 1 base from V and 2 bases from J, with 9 bases in between. CDR3 loop: CASSLVEGAYNEQFF. The CDR3 region has the DNA TGTGCCAGCAGCTTAGTCGAAGGGGCCTACAATGAGCAGTTCTTC.

The genes are TRBV4-3 and TRBJ1-5, with D maybe TRBD1 (5 bases). Trimming shortened V by 0 bases and J by 4 bases, and 10 bases separated the two germline ends. The CDR3 is made up of 15 amino acids. Germline lookup yields CDR1 LGHNA and CDR2 YSLEER. This CDR3 reads CASSQEGHKNQPQHF. Written as DNA, the CDR3 is TGCGCCAGCAGCCAAGAGGGGCACAAGAATCAGCCCCAGCATTTT.

There are a few counts of this clone. V usage is TRBV23-1 and J usage is TRBJ2-5; D may be TRBD2 (5 bases). TRBV23-1 is sorted into the ORF group, with uncertain function. This CDR3 is 10 amino acids long. Deletions cut 7 bases from V and 10 bases from J, with 10 bases between. The CDR3 region has the DNA TGCGCCAGCACCCCGGGAAACCAGTACTTC. The encoded protein is CASTPGNQYF.

CDR3 nucleotides: TGTGCCAGCAGTGACCGGGACAGGGGACGCCAGCCCCAGCATTTT. Translated: CASSDRDRGRQPQHF. The V and J genes are TRBV6-1 and TRBJ1-5, with TRBD1 identical over 10 bases. Germline trimming cut 3 bases from V and 7 bases from J; bases unmatched to any gene: 6. The CDR3 runs to 15 residues. CDR1 and CDR2 (germline): MNHNS, SASEGT.

A remark on this clone: The junction differs from germline at one of its ends, possibly a read error. The rearrangement uses TRBV7-9 and TRBJ2-7; 7 bases fit TRBD2. The CDR3 loop spans 15 amino acids. The V gene's germline CDR1 is SEHNR and CDR2 FQNEAQ (reference sequence). The CDR3 here is CSSSRVAGFWDEQYF. DNA of the CDR3: TGTTCCAGCAGCCGCGTAGCGGGCTTCTGGGACGAGCAGTACTTC.